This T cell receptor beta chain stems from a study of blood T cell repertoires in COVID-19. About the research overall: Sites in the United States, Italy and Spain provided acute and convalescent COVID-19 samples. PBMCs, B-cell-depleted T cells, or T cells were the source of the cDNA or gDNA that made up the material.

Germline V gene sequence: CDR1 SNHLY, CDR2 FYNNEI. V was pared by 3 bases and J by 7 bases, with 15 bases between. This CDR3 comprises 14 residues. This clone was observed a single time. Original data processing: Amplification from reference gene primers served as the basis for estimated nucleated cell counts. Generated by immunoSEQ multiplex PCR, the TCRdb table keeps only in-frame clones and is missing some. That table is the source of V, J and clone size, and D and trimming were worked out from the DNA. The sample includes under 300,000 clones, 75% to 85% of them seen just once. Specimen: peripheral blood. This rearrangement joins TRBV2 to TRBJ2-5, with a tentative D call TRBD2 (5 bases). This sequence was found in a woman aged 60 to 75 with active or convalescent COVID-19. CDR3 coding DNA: TGTGCCAGCAGTGAGGAGCGGTCTGCGGGGACCCAGTACTTC. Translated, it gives CASSEERSAGTQYF.